This TCR beta chain was retrieved from a study of blood T cell repertoires in COVID-19. As handled by the study authors: Amplification of reference gene primers provided the estimated nucleated cell counts. The protocol was immunoSEQ multiplex PCR, while the TCRdb copy is restricted to in-frame clones and leaves out a portion. V and J calls and clone size are given by that table; D and trimming were obtained from the DNA. The table records around 250,000 clones, approximately 91% of them present only once. Per the germline V gene, CDR1 is GTSNPN and CDR2 is SVGIG (reference sequence). Trimming took 5 bases from V and 5 from J; bases not matched to a gene: 6. The CDR3 totals 13 residues. Enrolled through a virtual design, the participants were between about 18 and 100 years of age and came from under 30 US areas. This clone was recorded once. This sample also contains other DNA sequences that code for the same CDR3.

This sequence was found in a human donor in a cohort exposed to, infected with or recovered from COVID-19 (not recorded which). The donor label of this sample is uncertain. The genes are TRBV30 and TRBJ2-5; 9 bases line up with TRBD1. Sequencing was performed on PBMCs or T cells enriched from blood (not recorded which). Written as DNA, the CDR3 is TGTGCCTGGTCTACAGGGGGCGCCGAGACCCAGTACTTC. Its protein is CAWSTGGAETQYF.